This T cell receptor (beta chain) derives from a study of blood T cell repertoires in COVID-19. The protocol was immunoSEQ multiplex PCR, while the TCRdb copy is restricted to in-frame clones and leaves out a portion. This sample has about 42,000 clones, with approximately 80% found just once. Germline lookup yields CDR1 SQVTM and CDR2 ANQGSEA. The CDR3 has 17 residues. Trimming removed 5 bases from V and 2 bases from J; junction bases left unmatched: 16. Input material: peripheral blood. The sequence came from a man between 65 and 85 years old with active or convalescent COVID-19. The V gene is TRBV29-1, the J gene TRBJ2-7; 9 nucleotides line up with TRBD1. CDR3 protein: CSVYGGGMTGGAYEQYF. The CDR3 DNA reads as TGCAGCGTTTACGGGGGCGGGATGACAGGGGGAGCCTACGAGCAGTACTTC.